Detailed here is one TCR beta chain. By share, this clone ranks as medium-sized (0.01 to 0.1%). Its antigen target is currently unknown. The junction departs from the called germline gene at one end, perhaps through a read error. Each collaborating institution followed its own protocols to collect whole blood in K2EDTA tubes. For TCRbeta analysis, collaborator samples were shipped as frozen whole blood, as isolated PBMCs, or as DNA extracted from either sample type. The CDR3 holds 16 amino acids from the cysteine to the phenylalanine. Solely the CDR3 DNA is kept, with 48 bases framed from the first base. According to the germline V gene, CDR1 reads LGHNA and CDR2 reads YNFKEQ. TCRbeta CDR3 regions were amplified from genomic DNA using the immunoSEQ Assay, a bias-controlled multiplex PCR. The published analysis was carried out like this. The number of nucleated cells in each sample was estimated from the amplification of reference gene primers within the assay. Sequence reads were collapsed and filtered to measure the absolute abundance of every unique TCRbeta CDR3 rearrangement. For each sample, productive Simpson clonality was calculated as the square root of Simpson's diversity index over productive rearrangements. As stored in TCRdb, this immuneACCESS dataset retains in-frame rearrangements with V and J assigned. A fraction of the clones does not appear; measured against another copy, unresolved V genes explain less than half of the discrepancy, and the remainder lacks a known reason. That table gives V, J and clone size, and the DNA gave D and trimming. A total of about 50,000 clones appear in this sample, more than 75% of them only once. The ten largest clones capture 5.5% to 6% of the sample.

This sample was taken from a study of blood T cell repertoires in COVID-19 (dated by TCRdb to 2019 to 2021). As for the study more broadly: Collaborator samples came from the United States, Italy and Spain and covered acute and convalescent phases of COVID-19. The material from the prospective study consisted of cDNA or gDNA derived from T cells, B-cell-depleted T cells, or PBMCs. Deeply sampled blood TCRbeta repertoires from subjects exposed to, actively infected with, or recovered from COVID-19 were included in the dataset. The repertoires were released in a freely available public database intended as a resource for research on the immune response to SARS-CoV-2. Samples were obtained from the ongoing ImmuneRACE study (first 160 participants) and from over 1,000 subjects provided by 6 global collaborators. The sample metadata nearly always contained a de-identified subject ID, COVID-19 status, age in years and sex. Where available, HLA class I and class II types were taken from metadata supplied by the sample provider and were not determined by assay-based typing.

Overall study results and their limits: The quantity of clinical and demographic metadata differed by source and by participant and was supplied without curation.

The TCR was taken from a woman aged 55-70 years with acute or convalescent COVID-19. Sequencing used peripheral blood. The chain is made from TRBV4-2 and TRBJ1-2; the junction holds 8 bases that match TRBD1. The nucleotide sequence reads as follows: TGTGCCAGCAGCCAACAAGGTACAGGGGGTAACCATGGCTACACCTTC. Its coded protein is CASSQQGTGGNHGYTF.